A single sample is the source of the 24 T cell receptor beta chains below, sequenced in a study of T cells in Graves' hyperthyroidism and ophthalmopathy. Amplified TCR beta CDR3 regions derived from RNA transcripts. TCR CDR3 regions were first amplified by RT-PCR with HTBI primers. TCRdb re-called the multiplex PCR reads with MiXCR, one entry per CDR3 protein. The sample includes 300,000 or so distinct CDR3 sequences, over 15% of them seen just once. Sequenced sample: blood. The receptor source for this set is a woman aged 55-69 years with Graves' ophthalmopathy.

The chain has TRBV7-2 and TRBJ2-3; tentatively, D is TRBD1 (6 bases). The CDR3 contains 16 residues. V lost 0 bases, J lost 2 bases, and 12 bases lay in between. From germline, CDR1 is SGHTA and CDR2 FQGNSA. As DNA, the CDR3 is TGTGCCAGCAGCTTAGCGGGCCACAGGGCCACAGATACGCAGTATTTT. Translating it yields CASSLAGHRATDTQYF.

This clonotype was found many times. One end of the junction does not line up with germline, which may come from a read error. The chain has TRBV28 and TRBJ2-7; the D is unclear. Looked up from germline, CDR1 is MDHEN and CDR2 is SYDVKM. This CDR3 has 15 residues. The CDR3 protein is CASCLGFPGNYEQYF. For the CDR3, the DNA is TGTGCCAGCTGTTTAGGATTCCCCGGAAACTACGAGCAGTACTTC.

The CDR3 DNA sequence: TGTGCCAGCCTGTTGGTACAGGGGGCGCATGGCTACACCTTC. Its protein is CASLLVQGAHGYTF. The rearrangement joins TRBV28 to TRBJ1-2; 9 nucleotides agree with TRBD1. CDR3 length: 14 amino acids. V shed 8 bases, J shed 6 bases, and the junction held 10 bases outside the gene matches. Germline CDR1 is MDHEN and CDR2 is SYDVKM.

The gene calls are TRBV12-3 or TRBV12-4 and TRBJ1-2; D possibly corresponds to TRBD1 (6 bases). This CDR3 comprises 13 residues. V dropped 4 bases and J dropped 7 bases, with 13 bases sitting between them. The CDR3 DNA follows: TGTGCCAGCAGTTCTACCAAGACAGGTGGCTACACCTTC. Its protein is CASSSTKTGGYTF.

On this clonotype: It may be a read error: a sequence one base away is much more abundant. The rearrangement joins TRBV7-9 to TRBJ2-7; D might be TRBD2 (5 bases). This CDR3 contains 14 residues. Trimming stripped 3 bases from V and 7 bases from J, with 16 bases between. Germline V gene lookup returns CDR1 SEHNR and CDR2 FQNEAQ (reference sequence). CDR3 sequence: CASSLWTRAAEQYF. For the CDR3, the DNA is TGTGCCAGCAGCTTGTGGACTCGAGCTGCTGAGCAGTACTTC.

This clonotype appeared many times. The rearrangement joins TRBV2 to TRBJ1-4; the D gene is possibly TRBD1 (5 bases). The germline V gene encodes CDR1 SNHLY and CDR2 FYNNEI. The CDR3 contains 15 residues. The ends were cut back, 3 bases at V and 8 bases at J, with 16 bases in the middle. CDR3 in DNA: TGTGCCAGCAGTGACCAGCTCGCCTGGGGGGAAAAACTGTTTTTT. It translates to CASSDQLAWGEKLFF.

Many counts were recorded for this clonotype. The CDR3 reads CASLEASGRDEQYF. The CDR3 DNA reads as TGTGCCTCCTTGGAGGCTAGCGGTCGGGACGAGCAGTACTTC. The gene calls are TRBV7-2 and TRBJ2-7, with 7 nucleotides matching TRBD2. The CDR3 consists of 14 residues. The junction had 15 bases not matched to a gene; V was cut back by 11 bases and J by 5 bases. Germline V gives CDR1 SGHTA, CDR2 FQGNSA.

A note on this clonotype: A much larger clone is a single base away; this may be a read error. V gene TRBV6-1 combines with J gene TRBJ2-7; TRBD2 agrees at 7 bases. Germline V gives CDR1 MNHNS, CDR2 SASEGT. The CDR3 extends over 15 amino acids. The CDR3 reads CATRGVTESSYERYF. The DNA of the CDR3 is TGTGCCACCCGGGGGGTGACGGAGAGCTCCTACGAGCGGTACTTC.

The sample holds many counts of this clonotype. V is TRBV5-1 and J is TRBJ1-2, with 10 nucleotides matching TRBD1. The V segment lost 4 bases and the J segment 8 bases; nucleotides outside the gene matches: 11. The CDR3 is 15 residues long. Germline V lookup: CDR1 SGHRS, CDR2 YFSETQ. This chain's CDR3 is CASSPPGQGTGGYTF. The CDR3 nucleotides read TGCGCCAGCAGCCCGCCGGGACAGGGGACGGGGGGCTACACCTTC. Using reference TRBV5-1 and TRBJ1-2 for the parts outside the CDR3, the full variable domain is KAGVTQTPRYLIKTRGQQVTLSCSPISGHRSVSWYQQTPGQGLQFLFEYFSETQRNKGNFPGRFSGRQFSNSRSEMNVSTLELGDSALYLCASSPPGQGTGGYTFGSGTRLTVV.

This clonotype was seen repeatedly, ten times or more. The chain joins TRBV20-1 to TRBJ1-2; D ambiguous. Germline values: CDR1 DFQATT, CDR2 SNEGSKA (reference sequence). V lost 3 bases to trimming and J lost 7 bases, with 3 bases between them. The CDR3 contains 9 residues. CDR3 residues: CSASGGYTF. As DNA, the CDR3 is TGCAGTGCTAGTGGTGGCTACACCTTC.

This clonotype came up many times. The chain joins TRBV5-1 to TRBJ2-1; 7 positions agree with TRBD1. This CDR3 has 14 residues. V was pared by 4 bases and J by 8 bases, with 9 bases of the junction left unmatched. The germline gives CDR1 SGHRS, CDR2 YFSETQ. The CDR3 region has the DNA TGCGCCAGCAGCGCAACAGGGGTCTGGGATGAGCAGTTCTTC. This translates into CASSATGVWDEQFF.

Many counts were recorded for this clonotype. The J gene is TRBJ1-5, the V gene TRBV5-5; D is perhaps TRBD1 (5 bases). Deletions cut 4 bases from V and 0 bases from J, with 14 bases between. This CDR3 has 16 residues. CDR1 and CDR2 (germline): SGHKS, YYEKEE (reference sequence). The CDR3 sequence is CASSRTGTDSNQPQHF. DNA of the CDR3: TGTGCCAGCAGCCGGACCGGGACGGATAGCAATCAGCCCCAGCATTTT.

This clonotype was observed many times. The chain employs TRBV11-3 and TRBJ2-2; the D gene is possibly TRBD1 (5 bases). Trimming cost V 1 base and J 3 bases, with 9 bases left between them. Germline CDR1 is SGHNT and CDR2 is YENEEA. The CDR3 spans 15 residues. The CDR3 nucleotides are TGTGCCAGCAGCTTAGGTCAGGGTGACACCGGGGAGCTGTTTTTT. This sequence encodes CASSLGQGDTGELFF.

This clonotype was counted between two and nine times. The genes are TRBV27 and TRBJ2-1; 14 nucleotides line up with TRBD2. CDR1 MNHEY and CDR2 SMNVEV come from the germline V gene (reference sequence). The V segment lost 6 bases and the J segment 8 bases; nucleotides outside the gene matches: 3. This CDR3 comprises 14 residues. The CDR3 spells CASRGLAGVDEQFF. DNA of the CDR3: TGTGCCAGCAGGGGACTAGCGGGAGTAGATGAGCAGTTCTTC.

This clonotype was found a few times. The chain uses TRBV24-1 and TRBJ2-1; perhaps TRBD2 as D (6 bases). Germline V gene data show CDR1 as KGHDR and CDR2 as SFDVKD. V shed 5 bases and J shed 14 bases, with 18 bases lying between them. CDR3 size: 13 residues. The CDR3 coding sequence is TGTGCCACCAGTGTAGAGGGCACCTCGGGGGAGTTCTTC. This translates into CATSVEGTSGEFF.

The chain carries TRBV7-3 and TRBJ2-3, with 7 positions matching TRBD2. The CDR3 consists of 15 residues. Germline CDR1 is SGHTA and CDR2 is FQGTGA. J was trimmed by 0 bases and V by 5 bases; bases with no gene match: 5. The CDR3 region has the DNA TGTGCCAGCAGCCTAAGCGGGATTAGCACAGATACGCAGTATTTT. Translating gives CASSLSGISTDTQYF.

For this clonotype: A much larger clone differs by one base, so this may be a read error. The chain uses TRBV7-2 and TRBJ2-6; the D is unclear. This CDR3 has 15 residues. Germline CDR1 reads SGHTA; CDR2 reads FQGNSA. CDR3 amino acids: CANSLDLSGANVLTF. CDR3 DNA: TGTGCCAACAGCTTAGATCTCTCTGGGGCCAACGTCCTGACTTTC.

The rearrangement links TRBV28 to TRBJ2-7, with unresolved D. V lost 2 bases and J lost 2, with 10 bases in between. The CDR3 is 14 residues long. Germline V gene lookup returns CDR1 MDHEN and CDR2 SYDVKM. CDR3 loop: CASSLATGPYEQYF. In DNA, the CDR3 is TGTGCCAGCAGTTTAGCTACTGGGCCCTACGAGCAGTACTTC.

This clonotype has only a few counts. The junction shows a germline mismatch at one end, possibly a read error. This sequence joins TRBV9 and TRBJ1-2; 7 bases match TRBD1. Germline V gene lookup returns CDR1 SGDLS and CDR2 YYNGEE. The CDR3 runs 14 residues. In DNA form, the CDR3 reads TGTGCCAGCAGCCCGATGACAGGGAACTATGGCTACGCCTTC. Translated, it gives CASSPMTGNYGYAF.

The CDR3: CASTDSRQGDFTQYF. For the CDR3, the DNA is TGTGCCAGCACCGACAGCCGACAGGGGGATTTCACGCAGTATTTT. The chain uses TRBV25-1 and TRBJ2-3, with TRBD1 matching over 9 bases. This CDR3 contains 15 residues. Germline V gene data show CDR1 as MGHDK and CDR2 as SYGVNS. The V gene end was trimmed by 7 bases and the J gene end by 9 bases; junction bases not matched to a gene: 14.

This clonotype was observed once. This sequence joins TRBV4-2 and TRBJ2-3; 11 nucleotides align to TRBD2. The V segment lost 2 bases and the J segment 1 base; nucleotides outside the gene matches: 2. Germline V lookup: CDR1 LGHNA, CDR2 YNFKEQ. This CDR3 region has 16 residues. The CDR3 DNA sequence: TGTGCCAGCAGCCAAACTAGCGGGGGAGGCACAGATACGCAGTATTTT. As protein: CASSQTSGGGTDTQYF.

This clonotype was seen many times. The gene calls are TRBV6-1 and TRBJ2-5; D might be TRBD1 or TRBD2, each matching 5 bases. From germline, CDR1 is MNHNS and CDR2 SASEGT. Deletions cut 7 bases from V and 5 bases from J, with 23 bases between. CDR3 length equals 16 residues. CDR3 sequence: CASNPLGQGDGETQYF. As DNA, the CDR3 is TGTGCCAGCAACCCTCTAGGGCAGGGAGATGGGGAGACCCAGTACTTC.

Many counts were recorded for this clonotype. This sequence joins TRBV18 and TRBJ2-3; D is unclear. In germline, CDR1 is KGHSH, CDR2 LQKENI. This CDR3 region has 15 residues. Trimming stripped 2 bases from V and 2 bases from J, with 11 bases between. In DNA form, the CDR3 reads TGTGCCAGCTCACCAATACGGGTAGACACAGATACGCAGTATTTT. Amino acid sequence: CASSPIRVDTDTQYF.

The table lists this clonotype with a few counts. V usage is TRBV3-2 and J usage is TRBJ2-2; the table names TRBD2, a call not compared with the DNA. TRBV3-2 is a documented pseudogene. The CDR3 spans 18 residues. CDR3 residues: CASSSPGIAGSETGELFF. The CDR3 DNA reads TGTGCCAGCAGCTCCCCAGGAATAGCGGGATCAGAGACCGGGGAGCTGTTTTTT.